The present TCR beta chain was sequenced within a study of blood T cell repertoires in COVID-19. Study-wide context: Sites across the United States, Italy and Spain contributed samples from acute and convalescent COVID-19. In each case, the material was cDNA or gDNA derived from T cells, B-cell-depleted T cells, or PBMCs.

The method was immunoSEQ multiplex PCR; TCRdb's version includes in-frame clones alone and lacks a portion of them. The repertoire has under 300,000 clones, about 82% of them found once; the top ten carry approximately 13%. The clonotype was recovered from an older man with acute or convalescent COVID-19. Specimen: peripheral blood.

Here the CDR3 DNA reads TGTGCCAGCAGCCAAGGTGACATGAACACTGAAGCTTTCTTT. Its translation is CASSQGDMNTEAFF. The chain recombines TRBV4-2 with TRBJ1-1, with no clear D. Germline CDR1 LGHNA, CDR2 YNFKEQ. With 1 base removed from V and 0 bases from J, the gap between germline ends came to 6 bases. This CDR3 comprises 14 residues.